Included here is one TCR beta chain sequence, with context. Its specificity is unknown. These data are taken from a study of PD-1 blockade in classical Hodgkin lymphoma. As for time point: cycle 4 day 1 (C4D1), after more than five weeks of nivolumab. Relapse after autologous stem cell transplantation occurred in every patient, and brentuximab vedotin exposure varied. General study results and limits: Any patient who commenced nivolumab under 1 year after ASCT was excluded. In newly diagnosed patients, baseline TCR diversity was reportedly below that of healthy donors. Complete responders started with a diversity level that resembled newly diagnosed patients at baseline.

The CDR3 sequence is 14 residues long. The germline CDR1 and CDR2 sequences are GTSNPN and SVGIG (reference sequence). V dropped 2 bases and J dropped 3; count of bases not matched to a gene: 4. TCRdb's copy holds only in-frame clones and misses some; the assay was immunoSEQ multiplex PCR. The sample yields about 44,000 clones, 60% to 70% seen once. The TCR comes from a human donor with classical Hodgkin lymphoma. The chain joins TRBV30 to TRBJ2-7; TRBD1 aligns across 10 bases. The sequenced sample was peripheral blood mononuclear cells (PBMCs), obtained before the fourth cycle of nivolumab. The CDR3 is CAWSLGTGVYEQYF. The CDR3 DNA follows: TGTGCCTGGAGTCTTGGGACAGGGGTCTACGAGCAGTACTTC.